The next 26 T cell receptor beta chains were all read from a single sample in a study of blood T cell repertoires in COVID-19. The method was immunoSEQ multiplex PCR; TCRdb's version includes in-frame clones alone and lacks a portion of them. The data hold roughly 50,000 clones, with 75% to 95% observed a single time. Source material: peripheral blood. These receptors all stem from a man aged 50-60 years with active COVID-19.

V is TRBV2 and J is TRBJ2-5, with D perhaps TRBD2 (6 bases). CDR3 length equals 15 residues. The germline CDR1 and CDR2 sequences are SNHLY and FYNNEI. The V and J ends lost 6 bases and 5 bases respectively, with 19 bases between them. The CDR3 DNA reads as TGTGCCAGCAGCCCACAACTAGCTTTGCGTGAGACCCAGTACTTC. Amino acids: CASSPQLALRETQYF.

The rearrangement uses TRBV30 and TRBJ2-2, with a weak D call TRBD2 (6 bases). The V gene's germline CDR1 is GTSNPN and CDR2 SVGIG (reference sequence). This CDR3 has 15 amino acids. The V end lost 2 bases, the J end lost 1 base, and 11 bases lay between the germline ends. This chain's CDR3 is CAWSYDGRNTGELFF. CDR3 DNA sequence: TGTGCCTGGAGTTACGACGGGAGGAACACCGGGGAGCTGTTTTTT.

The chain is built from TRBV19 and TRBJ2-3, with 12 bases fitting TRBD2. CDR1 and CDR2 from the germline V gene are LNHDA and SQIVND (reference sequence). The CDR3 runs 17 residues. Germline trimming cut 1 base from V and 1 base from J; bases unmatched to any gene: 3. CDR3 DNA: TGTGCCAGTAGTATAGGCCGACTAGCGGGGGGCACAGATACGCAGTATTTT. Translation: CASSIGRLAGGTDTQYF.

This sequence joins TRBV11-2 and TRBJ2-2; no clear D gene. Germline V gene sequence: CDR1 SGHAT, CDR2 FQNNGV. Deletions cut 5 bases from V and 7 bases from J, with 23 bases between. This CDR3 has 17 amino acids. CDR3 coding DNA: TGTGCCAGCAGCCCTATCTCAGCAATGGGCCGTAGCGGGGAGCTGTTTTTT. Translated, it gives CASSPISAMGRSGELFF.

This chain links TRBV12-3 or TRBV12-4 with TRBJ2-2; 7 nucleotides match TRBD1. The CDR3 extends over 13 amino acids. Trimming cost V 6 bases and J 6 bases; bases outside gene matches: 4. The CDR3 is CASSRGIAGELFF. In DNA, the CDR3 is TGTGCCAGCAGCAGGGGGATCGCCGGGGAGCTGTTTTTT.

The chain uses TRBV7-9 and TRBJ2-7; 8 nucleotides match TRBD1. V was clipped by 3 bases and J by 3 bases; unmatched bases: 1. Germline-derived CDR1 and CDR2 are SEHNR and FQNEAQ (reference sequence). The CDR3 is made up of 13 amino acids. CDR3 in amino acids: CASSFGQGYEQYF. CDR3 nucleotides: TGTGCCAGCAGCTTCGGACAGGGCTACGAGCAGTACTTC.

The CDR3 protein is CAIRTGLARETQYF. In DNA, the CDR3 is TGTGCCATCAGGACGGGACTAGCTCGGGAGACCCAGTACTTC. The chain employs TRBV10-3 and TRBJ2-5; 9 bases fit TRBD2. The CDR3 sequence is 14 residues long. The V gene end was trimmed by 6 bases and the J gene end by 5 bases; junction bases not matched to a gene: 7. Germline V gene data show CDR1 as ENHRY and CDR2 as SYGVKD.

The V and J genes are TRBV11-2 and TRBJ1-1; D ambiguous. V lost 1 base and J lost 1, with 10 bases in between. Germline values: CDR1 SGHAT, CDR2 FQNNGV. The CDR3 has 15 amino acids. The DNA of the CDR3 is TGTGCCAGCAGCTTAGGCGCGGATTGGAACACTGAAGCTTTCTTT. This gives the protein CASSLGADWNTEAFF. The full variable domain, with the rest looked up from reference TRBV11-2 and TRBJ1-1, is EAGVAQSPRYKIIEKRQSVAFWCNPISGHATLYWYQQILGQGPKLLIQFQNNGVVDDSQLPKDRFSAERLKGVDSTLKIQPAKLEDSAVYLCASSLGADWNTEAFFGQGTRLTVV.

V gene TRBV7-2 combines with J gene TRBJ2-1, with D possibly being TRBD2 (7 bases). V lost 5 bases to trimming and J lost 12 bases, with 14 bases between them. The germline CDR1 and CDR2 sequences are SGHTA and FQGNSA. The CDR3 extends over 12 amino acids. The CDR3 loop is CASSLTGTTQFF. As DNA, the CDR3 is TGTGCCAGCAGCCTAACAGGGACTACGCAGTTCTTC.

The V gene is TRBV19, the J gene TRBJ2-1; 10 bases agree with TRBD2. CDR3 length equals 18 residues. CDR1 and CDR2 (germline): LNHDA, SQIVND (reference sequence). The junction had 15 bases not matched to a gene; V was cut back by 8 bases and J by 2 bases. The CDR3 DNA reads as TGTGCCAGTGGCCCAGGGCTAGCGGGGGAGGGCCCCTACAATGAGCAGTTCTTC. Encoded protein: CASGPGLAGEGPYNEQFF.

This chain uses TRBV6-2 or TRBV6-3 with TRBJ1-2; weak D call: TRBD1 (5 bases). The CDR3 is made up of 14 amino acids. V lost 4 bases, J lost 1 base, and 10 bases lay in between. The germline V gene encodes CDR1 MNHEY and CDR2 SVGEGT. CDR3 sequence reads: CASSWTIDNYGYTF. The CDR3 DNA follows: TGTGCCAGCAGTTGGACAATCGATAACTATGGCTACACCTTC.

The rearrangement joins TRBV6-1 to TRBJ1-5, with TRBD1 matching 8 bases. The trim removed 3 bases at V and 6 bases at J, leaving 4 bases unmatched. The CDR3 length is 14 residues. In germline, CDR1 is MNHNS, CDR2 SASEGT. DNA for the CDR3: TGTGCCAGCAGTGAGGGGACAGGCATTCAGCCCCAGCATTTT. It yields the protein CASSEGTGIQPQHF.

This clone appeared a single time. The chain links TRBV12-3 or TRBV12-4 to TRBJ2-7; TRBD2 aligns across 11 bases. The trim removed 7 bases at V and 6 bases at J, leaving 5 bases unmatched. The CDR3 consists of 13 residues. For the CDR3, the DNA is TGTGCCAGCACCAGGGGACTAGCGGTCGAGCAGTACTTC. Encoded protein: CASTRGLAVEQYF.

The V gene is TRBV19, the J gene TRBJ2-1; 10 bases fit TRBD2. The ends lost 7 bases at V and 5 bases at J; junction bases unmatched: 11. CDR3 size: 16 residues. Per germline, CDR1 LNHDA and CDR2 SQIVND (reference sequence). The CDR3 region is CASTTTSTSGNNEQFF. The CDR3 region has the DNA TGTGCCAGTACCACTACTTCCACTAGCGGGAACAATGAGCAGTTCTTC.

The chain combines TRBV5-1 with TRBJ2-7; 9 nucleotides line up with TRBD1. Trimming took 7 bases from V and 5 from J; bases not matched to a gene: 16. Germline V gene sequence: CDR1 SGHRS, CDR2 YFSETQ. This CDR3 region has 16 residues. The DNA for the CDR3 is TGCGCCAGCTCAGCCGCTTTGGGGACAGGGTTACACGAGCAGTACTTC. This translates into CASSAALGTGLHEQYF.

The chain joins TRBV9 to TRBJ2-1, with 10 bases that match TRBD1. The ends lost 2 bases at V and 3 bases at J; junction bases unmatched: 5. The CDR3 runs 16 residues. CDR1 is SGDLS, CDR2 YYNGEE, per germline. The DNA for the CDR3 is TGTGCCAGCAGCGTCAGACAGGGGGCGATCTACAATGAGCAGTTCTTC. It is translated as CASSVRQGAIYNEQFF. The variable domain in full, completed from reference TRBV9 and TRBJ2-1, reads DSGVTQTPKHLITATGQRVTLRCSPRSGDLSVYWYQQSLDQGLQFLIQYYNGEERAKGNILERFSAQQFPDLHSELNLSSLELGDSALYFCASSVRQGAIYNEQFFGPGTRLTVL.

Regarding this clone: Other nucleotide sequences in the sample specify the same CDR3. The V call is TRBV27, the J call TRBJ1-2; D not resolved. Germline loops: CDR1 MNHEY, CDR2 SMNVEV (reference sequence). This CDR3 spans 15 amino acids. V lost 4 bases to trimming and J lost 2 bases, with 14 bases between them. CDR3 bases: TGTGCCAGCAGTTACAGAAGGGAGGGAAACTATGGCTACACCTTC. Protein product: CASSYRREGNYGYTF.

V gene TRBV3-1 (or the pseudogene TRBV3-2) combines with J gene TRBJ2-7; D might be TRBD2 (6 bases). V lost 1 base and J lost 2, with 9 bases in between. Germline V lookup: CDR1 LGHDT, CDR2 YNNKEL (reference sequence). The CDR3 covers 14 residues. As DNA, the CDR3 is TGTGCCAGCAGCCAAGTCGGGGGACCCTACGAGCAGTACTTC. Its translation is CASSQVGGPYEQYF.

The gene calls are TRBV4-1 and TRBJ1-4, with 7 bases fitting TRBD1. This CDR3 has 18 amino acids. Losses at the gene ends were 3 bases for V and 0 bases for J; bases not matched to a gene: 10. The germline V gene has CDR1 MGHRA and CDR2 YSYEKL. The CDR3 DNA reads TGCGCCAGCAGCCAGGACGGGGACAGACTAGCAACTAATGAAAAACTGTTTTTT. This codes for CASSQDGDRLATNEKLFF.

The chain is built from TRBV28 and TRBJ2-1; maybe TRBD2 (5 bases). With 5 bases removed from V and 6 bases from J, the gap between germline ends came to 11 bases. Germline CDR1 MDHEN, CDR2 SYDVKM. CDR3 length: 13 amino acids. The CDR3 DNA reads TGTGCCAGCAGTCTAGAGGGTAGCAATGAGCAGTTCTTC. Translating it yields CASSLEGSNEQFF.

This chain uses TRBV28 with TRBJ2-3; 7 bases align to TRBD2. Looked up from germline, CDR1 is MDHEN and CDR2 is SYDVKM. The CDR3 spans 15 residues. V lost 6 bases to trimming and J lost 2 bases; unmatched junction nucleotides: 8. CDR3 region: CASRDAGVSTDTQYF. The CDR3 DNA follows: TGTGCCAGCAGAGACGCGGGAGTATCCACAGATACGCAGTATTTT.

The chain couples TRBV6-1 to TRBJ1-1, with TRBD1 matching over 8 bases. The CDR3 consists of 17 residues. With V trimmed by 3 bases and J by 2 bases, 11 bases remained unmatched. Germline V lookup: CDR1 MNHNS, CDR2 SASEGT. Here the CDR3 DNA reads TGTGCCAGCAGTGATTTGTCAGGGGGCGCGAGAAACACTGAAGCTTTCTTT. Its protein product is CASSDLSGGARNTEAFF.

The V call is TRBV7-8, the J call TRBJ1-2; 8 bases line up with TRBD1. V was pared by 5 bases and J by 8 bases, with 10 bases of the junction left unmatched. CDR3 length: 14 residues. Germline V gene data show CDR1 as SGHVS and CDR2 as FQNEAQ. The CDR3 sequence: CASSLTGQGGGYTF. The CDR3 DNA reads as TGTGCCAGCAGCCTTACTGGACAGGGCGGCGGCTACACCTTC.

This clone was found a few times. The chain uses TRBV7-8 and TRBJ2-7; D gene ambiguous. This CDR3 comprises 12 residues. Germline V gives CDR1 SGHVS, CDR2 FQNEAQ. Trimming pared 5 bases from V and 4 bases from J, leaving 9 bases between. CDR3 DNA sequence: TGTGCCAGCAGCCACAAACCATACGAGCAGTACTTC. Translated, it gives CASSHKPYEQYF.

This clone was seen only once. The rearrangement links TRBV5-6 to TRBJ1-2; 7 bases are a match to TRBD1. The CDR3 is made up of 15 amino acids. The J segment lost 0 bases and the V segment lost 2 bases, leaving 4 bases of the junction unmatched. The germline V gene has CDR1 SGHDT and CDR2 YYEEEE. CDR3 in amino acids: CASSFIGTANYGYTF. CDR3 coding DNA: TGTGCCAGCAGCTTTATCGGGACAGCTAACTATGGCTACACCTTC.

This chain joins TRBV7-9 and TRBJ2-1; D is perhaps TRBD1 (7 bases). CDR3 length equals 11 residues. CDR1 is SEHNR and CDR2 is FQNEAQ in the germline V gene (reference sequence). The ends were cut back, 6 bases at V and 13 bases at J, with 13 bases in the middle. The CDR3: CASSGGGTQFF. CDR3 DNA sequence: TGTGCCAGCAGTGGAGGGGGCACCCAGTTCTTC.